This entry concerns a single T cell receptor beta chain. The antigen is not known. This specimen comes from a study of CD8 T cells in ankylosing spondylitis. The study's findings and limits: The authors reported significant enrichment of disease-linked clones in matched ankylosing spondylitis synovial fluid.

Via MiXCR, TCRdb re-called the 5' RACE reads, giving one row per CDR3 protein. This table has 250,000 to 350,000 distinct CDR3 sequences, less than 25% appearing once. V shed 1 base and J shed 2 bases, with 5 bases lying between them. The CDR3 is made up of 13 amino acids. Germline CDR1 reads MNHEY; CDR2 reads SVGAGI. This chain uses TRBV6-5 with TRBJ2-5; D is uncertain. This sequence originates from a female donor with ankylosing spondylitis or in good health (not recorded which). Source material: blood, either unsorted or a sorted T cell fraction (not recorded which). In DNA, the CDR3 is TGTGCCAGCAGTTACTTAGAACAAGAGACCCAGTACTTC. Amino acids: CASSYLEQETQYF.